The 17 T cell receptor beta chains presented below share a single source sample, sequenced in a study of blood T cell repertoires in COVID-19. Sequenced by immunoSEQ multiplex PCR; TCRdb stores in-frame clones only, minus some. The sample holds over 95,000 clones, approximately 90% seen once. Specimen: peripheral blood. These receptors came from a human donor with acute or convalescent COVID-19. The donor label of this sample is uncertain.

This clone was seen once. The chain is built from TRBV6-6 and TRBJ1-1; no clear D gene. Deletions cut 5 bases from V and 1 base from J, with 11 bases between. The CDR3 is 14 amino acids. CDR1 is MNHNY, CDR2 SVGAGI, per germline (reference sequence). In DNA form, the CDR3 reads TGTGCCAGCAGTACGCTAGGAACGAACACTGAAGCTTTCTTT. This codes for CASSTLGTNTEAFF.

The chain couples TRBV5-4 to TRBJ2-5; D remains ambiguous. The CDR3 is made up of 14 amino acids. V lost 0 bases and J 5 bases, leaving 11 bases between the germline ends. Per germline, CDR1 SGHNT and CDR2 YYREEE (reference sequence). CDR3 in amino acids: CASSLAFRLETQYF. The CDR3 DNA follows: TGTGCCAGCAGCTTGGCGTTTCGGTTGGAGACCCAGTACTTC.

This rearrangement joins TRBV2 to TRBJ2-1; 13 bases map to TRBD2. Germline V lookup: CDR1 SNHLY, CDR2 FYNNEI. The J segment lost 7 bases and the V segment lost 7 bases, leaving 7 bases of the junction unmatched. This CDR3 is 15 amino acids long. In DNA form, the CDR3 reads TGTGCCAGCACCAAGACTAGCGGGGGGTTTAATGAGCAGTTCTTC. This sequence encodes CASTKTSGGFNEQFF.

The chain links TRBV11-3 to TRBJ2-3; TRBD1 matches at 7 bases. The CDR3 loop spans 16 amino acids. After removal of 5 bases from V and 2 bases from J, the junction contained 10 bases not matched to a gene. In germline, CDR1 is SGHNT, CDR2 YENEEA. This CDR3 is CASSRTGAFPTDTQYF. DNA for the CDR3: TGTGCCAGCAGCCGAACAGGGGCTTTTCCCACAGATACGCAGTATTTT.

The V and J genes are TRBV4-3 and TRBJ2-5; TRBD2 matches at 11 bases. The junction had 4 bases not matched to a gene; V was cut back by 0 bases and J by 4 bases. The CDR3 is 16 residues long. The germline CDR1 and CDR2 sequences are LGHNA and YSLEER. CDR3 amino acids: CASSQELTSGGETQYF. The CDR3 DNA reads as TGCGCCAGCAGCCAAGAACTTACTAGCGGGGGAGAGACCCAGTACTTC.

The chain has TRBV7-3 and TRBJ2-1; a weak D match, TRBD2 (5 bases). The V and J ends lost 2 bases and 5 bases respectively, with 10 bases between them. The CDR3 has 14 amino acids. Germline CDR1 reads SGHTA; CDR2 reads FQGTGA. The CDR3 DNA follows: TGTGCCAGCAGCTTATACGGGGTAGACAATGAGCAGTTCTTC. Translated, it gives CASSLYGVDNEQFF.

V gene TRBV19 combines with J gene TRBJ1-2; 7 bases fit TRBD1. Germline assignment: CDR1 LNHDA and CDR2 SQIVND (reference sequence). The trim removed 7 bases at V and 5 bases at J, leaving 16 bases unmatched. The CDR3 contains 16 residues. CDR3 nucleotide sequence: TGTGCCAGTAAACCTGGGACAGTTAGGACTGCTTATGGCTACACCTTC. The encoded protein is CASKPGTVRTAYGYTF. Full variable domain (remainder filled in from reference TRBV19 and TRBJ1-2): DGGITQSPKYLFRKEGQNVTLSCEQNLNHDAMYWYRQDPGQGLRLIYYSQIVNDFQKGDIAEGYSVSREKKESFPLTVTSAQKNPTAFYLCASKPGTVRTAYGYTFGSGTRLTVV.

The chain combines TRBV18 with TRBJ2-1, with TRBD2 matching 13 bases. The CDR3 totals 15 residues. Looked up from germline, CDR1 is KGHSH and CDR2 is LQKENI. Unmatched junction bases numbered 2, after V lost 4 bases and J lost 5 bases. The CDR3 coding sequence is TGTGCCAGCTCACGACTAGCGGGAGGTGACAATGAGCAGTTCTTC. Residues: CASSRLAGGDNEQFF.

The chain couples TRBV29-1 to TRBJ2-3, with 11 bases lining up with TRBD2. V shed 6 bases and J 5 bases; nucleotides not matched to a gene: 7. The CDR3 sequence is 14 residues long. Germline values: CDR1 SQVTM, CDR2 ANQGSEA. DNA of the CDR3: TGCAGCGTGATTAGCGGGGGGGCCGGAGATACGCAGTATTTT. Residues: CSVISGGAGDTQYF.

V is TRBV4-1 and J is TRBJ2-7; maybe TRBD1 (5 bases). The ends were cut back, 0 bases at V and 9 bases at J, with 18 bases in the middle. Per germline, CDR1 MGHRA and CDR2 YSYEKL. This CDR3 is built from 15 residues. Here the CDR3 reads CASSQDPGKRVGQYF. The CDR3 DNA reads TGCGCCAGCAGCCAAGATCCAGGGAAAAGAGTGGGGCAGTACTTC.

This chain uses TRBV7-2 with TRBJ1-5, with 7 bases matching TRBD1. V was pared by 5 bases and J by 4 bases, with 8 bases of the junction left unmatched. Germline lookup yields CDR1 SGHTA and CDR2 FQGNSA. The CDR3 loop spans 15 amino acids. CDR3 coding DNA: TGTGCCAGCAGCCTCAGGACAGGTACAAATCAGCCCCAGCATTTT. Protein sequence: CASSLRTGTNQPQHF.

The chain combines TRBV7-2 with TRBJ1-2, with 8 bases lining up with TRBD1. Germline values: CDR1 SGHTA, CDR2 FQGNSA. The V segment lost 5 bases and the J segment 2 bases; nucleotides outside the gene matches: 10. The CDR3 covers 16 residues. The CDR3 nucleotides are TGTGCCAGCAGCCCGACGGGACAGGCCGCCAACTATGGCTACACCTTC. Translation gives CASSPTGQAANYGYTF.

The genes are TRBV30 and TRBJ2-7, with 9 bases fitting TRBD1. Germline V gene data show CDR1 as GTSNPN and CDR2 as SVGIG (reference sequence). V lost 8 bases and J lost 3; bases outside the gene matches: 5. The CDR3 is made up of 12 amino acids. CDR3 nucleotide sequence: TGTGCCGGGGGACAGGGAATCTACGAGCAGTACTTC. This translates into CAGGQGIYEQYF.

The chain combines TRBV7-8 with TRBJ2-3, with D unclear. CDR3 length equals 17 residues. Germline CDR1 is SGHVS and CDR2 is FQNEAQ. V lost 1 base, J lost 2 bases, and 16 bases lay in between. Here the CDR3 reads CASSLGPASSDTDTQYF. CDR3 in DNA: TGTGCCAGCAGCTTAGGCCCAGCGAGCTCGGACACAGATACGCAGTATTTT.

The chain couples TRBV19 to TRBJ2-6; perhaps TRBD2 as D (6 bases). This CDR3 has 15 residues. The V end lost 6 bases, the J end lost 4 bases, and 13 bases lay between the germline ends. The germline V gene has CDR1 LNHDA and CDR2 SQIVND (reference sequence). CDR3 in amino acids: CASRSGEAGANVLTF. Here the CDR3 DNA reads TGTGCCAGTAGATCGGGGGAGGCAGGGGCCAACGTCCTGACTTTC.

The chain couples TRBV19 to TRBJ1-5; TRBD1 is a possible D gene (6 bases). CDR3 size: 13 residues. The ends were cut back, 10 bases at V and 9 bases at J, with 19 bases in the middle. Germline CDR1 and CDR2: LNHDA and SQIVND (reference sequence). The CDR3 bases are TGTGCCACTGGGACATCCCGGCGAGCGCCCCAGCATTTT. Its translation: CATGTSRRAPQHF.

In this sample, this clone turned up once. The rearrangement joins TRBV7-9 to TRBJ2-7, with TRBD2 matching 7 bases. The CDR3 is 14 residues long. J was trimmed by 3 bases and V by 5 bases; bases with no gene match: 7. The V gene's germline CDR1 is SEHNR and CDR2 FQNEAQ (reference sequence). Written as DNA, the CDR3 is TGTGCCAGCAGCCGCGTGGGGGGGAGCTACGAGCAGTACTTC. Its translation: CASSRVGGSYEQYF.